Below are 2 T cell receptor beta chains sequenced from a single sample in a study of shared clonotypes between healthy human individuals. The repertoire was sequenced with immunoSEQ multiplex PCR; TCRdb's copy has only in-frame clones and lacks some. This sample has 150,000 to 200,000 clones, with roughly 93% found just once. Specimen: naive CD4+ T cells sorted from blood. The subset is: CD45RA+ positively selected. The source is a young woman in good health.

The rearrangement uses TRBV5-8 and TRBJ1-2; D gene unclear. The CDR3 has 13 amino acids. Per the germline V gene, CDR1 is SGHTS and CDR2 is YDEGEE. V was shortened by 0 bases and J by 4 bases, with 7 bases between the two germline ends. In nucleotides, the CDR3 is TGTGCCAGCAGCTTGGGAGAAATCTATGGCTACACCTTC. As protein: CASSLGEIYGYTF.

The chain couples TRBV30 to TRBJ1-3, with D maybe TRBD1 (6 bases). The V gene lost 5 bases and the J gene lost 2 bases, with 13 bases spanning the gap. Germline V gene lookup returns CDR1 GTSNPN and CDR2 SVGIG (reference sequence). This CDR3 has 14 amino acids. CDR3 nucleotides: TGTGCCTGGTGGGGAGAGGGGGCTGGAAACACCATATATTTT. Amino acids: CAWWGEGAGNTIYF.